The 15 T cell receptor beta chains below all came from one sample that was sequenced in a study of blood T cell repertoires in COVID-19. TCRdb's copy holds only in-frame clones and misses some; the assay was immunoSEQ multiplex PCR. The data contain approximately 110,000 clones, roughly four fifths of them singletons. The sequenced material came from peripheral blood. Source of these receptors: an older woman with acute or convalescent COVID-19.

The chain has TRBV2 and TRBJ1-2, with TRBD1 as a possible D gene (6 bases). CDR3 size: 13 residues. The V gene's germline CDR1 is SNHLY and CDR2 FYNNEI. The V end was cut by 6 bases, the J end by 7 bases, with 15 bases between. The CDR3 region has the DNA TGTGCCAGCAGCGAAATCTCAGGGGTTGGCTACACCTTC. It yields the protein CASSEISGVGYTF.

The chain's CDR3 is CASSDWAEDQPQHF. The CDR3 nucleotides are TGTGCCAGCAGTGATTGGGCCGAAGATCAGCCCCAGCATTTT. The rearrangement joins TRBV2 to TRBJ1-5; no clear D gene. Germline V CDR1 and CDR2: SNHLY, FYNNEI. V gave up 3 bases and J gave up 5 bases, with 11 bases separating them. CDR3 size: 14 residues.

The genes are TRBV2 and TRBJ1-1, with a tentative D call TRBD1 (5 bases). CDR3 length: 14 residues. The V gene's germline CDR1 is SNHLY and CDR2 FYNNEI. V was clipped by 7 bases and J by 0 bases, with 12 bases between them. In DNA form, the CDR3 reads TGTGCCAGCACCGTACAGACAGTGAACACTGAAGCTTTCTTT. Amino acids: CASTVQTVNTEAFF.

For the CDR3, the DNA is TGTGCCAGCAGCATACGGACTAGCGGAAACACAGATACGCAGTATTTT. The encoded protein is CASSIRTSGNTDTQYF. The V gene is TRBV7-8, the J gene TRBJ2-3; 10 bases are a match to TRBD2. V lost 5 bases and J lost 2; bases outside the gene matches: 7. Germline V lookup: CDR1 SGHVS, CDR2 FQNEAQ. CDR3 length: 16 residues. Full variable domain (rest looked up from reference TRBV7-8 and TRBJ2-3): GAGVSQSPRYKVAKRGQDVALRCDPISGHVSLFWYQQALGQGPEFLTYFQNEAQLDKSGLPSDRFFAERPEGSVSTLKIQRTQQEDSAVYLCASSIRTSGNTDTQYFGPGTRLTVL.

The V gene is TRBV7-9, the J gene TRBJ2-7; D gene ambiguous. Germline CDR1 SEHNR, CDR2 FQNEAQ (reference sequence). The CDR3 extends over 11 amino acids. V was pared by 4 bases and J by 2 bases, with 3 bases between. The CDR3 nucleotides are TGTGCCAGCAGCTCCACCTACGAGCAGTACTTC. Amino acid sequence: CASSSTYEQYF.

The chain employs TRBV4-3 and TRBJ2-1; 8 bases line up with TRBD2. The length of the CDR3 is 15 residues. Germline CDR1 and CDR2: LGHNA and YSLEER. V lost 4 bases and J lost 0; bases outside the gene matches: 2. The CDR3 region is CASSLSGSSYNEQFF. The DNA for the CDR3 is TGCGCCAGCAGCCTAAGCGGGAGCTCCTACAATGAGCAGTTCTTC.

This chain uses TRBV4-3 with TRBJ1-1; perhaps TRBD1 as D (6 bases). The CDR3 loop spans 13 amino acids. V shed 0 bases and J shed 8 bases, with 10 bases lying between them. CDR1 and CDR2 from the germline V gene are LGHNA and YSLEER. The CDR3 bases are TGCGCCAGCAGCCAAGATCTCGGGACAGAAGCTTTCTTT. Translation: CASSQDLGTEAFF.

The V and J genes are TRBV5-1 and TRBJ1-6; unclear D gene. Germline V lookup: CDR1 SGHRS, CDR2 YFSETQ. The V end was cut by 3 bases, the J end by 9 bases, with 13 bases between. The CDR3 is 14 residues long. This CDR3 reads CASSSGQRGSPLHF. In DNA, the CDR3 is TGCGCCAGCAGCTCGGGTCAACGCGGTTCACCCCTCCACTTT. The full variable domain, completed using reference TRBV5-1 and TRBJ1-6, is KAGVTQTPRYLIKTRGQQVTLSCSPISGHRSVSWYQQTPGQGLQFLFEYFSETQRNKGNFPGRFSGRQFSNSRSEMNVSTLELGDSALYLCASSSGQRGSPLHFGNGTRLTVT.

This chain joins TRBV5-4 and TRBJ1-1; D is perhaps TRBD1 (6 bases). Trimming removed 2 bases from V and 0 bases from J, with 8 bases in between. The CDR3 runs to 14 residues. The germline V gene has CDR1 SGHNT and CDR2 YYREEE (reference sequence). CDR3 DNA sequence: TGTGCCAGCAGCTTAACAGGGATGAACACTGAAGCTTTCTTT. The encoded protein is CASSLTGMNTEAFF.

The chain has TRBV7-6 and TRBJ1-2; tentatively, D is TRBD1 (5 bases). Deletions cut 6 bases from V and 2 bases from J, with 10 bases between. The CDR3 is made up of 13 amino acids. Per the germline V gene, CDR1 is SGHVS and CDR2 is FNYEAQ. CDR3 bases: TGTGCCAGCAGGGACAACTCGAACTATGGCTACACCTTC. It specifies CASRDNSNYGYTF.

The CDR3 region has the DNA TGTGCCACCAGTGCAAGCGGGGGTACCTACGAGCAGTACTTC. Residues: CATSASGGTYEQYF. The chain carries TRBV24-1 and TRBJ2-7; TRBD2 aligns across 8 bases. This CDR3 has 14 amino acids. Germline-derived CDR1 and CDR2 are KGHDR and SFDVKD. V was pared by 5 bases and J by 2 bases, with 4 bases of the junction left unmatched.

The rearrangement joins TRBV4-3 to TRBJ1-6; 9 bases map to TRBD1. The length of the CDR3 is 17 residues. With 2 bases clipped from V and 7 bases from J, the junction kept 9 bases outside the gene matches. Germline loops: CDR1 LGHNA, CDR2 YSLEER. In DNA, the CDR3 is TGCGCCAGCAGCCAAATATCTGAGACAGGGGGAAATTCACCCCTCCACTTT. Protein product: CASSQISETGGNSPLHF.

This chain links TRBV4-1 with TRBJ1-2; D uncertain. Trimming cost V 5 bases and J 7 bases, with 20 bases left between them. Germline loops: CDR1 MGHRA, CDR2 YSYEKL. There are 15 residues in the CDR3. This CDR3 is CASSAPGGRIGGYTF. The CDR3 region has the DNA TGCGCCAGCAGCGCCCCGGGAGGGCGCATTGGTGGCTACACCTTC.

This rearrangement joins TRBV24-1 to TRBJ1-1; the D gene is possibly TRBD1 (6 bases). The germline gives CDR1 KGHDR, CDR2 SFDVKD. CDR3 length: 12 amino acids. V lost 3 bases and J 10 bases, leaving 11 bases between the germline ends. As DNA, the CDR3 is TGTGCCACCAGTGATCAAAGGGGGGGAGCTTTCTTT. Translating it yields CATSDQRGGAFF.

This clone was found a few times. This CDR3 is also generated by other DNA sequences in the sample. The genes are TRBV19 and TRBJ1-1, with no clear D. The CDR3 consists of 12 residues. Germline CDR1 is LNHDA and CDR2 is SQIVND (reference sequence). Trimming shortened V by 6 bases and J by 2 bases, and 7 bases separated the two germline ends. In DNA form, the CDR3 reads TGTGCCAGTAGCAATCTAAACACTGAAGCTTTCTTT. Translation: CASSNLNTEAFF.